The 27 T cell receptor beta chains reported below all come from one sample, sequenced in a study of regulatory T cells in long-lasting Graves disease. Arm-PCR of CDR3 regions and iRepertoire HTBI primers were used to build TCR beta libraries. TCRdb used MiXCR to reprocess the multiplex PCR reads, holding one entry per CDR3 protein. The sample yields approximately 400,000 distinct CDR3 sequences, approximately 15% seen once. Time point indicated: newly diagnosed GD, antithyroid drugs for less than 3 months. Extracted RNA from PBMCs served as the source of the TCR library. The data were also submitted as part of a second study, on T cells in Graves' hyperthyroidism and ophthalmopathy.

The specimen was peripheral blood mononuclear cells (PBMCs), collected at new diagnosis, from a patient treated with antithyroid drugs. The receptors come from a woman aged 40 to 50 with Graves disease.

V is TRBV15 and J is TRBJ1-5, with D possibly being TRBD1 (5 bases). V lost 0 bases to trimming and J lost 7 bases, with 7 bases between them. Germline loops: CDR1 LNHNV, CDR2 YYDKDF (reference sequence). This CDR3 comprises 13 residues. CDR3 coding DNA: TGTGCCACCAGCAGAGATCAGGGCCAGCCCCAGCATTTT. Residues: CATSRDQGQPQHF.

This clonotype was detected only a few times. The rearrangement joins TRBV27 to TRBJ2-1, with D possibly TRBD2 on 5 matching bases. CDR1 is MNHEY, CDR2 SMNVEV, per germline (reference sequence). The ends were cut back, 4 bases at V and 3 bases at J, with 13 bases in the middle. There are 15 residues in the CDR3. CDR3 sequence: CASSSGVLSYNEQFF. In DNA, the CDR3 is TGTGCCAGCAGTTCCGGGGTCTTGAGCTACAATGAGCAGTTCTTC.

This clonotype was seen ten or more times. V and J are TRBV28 and TRBJ1-5; weak D call: TRBD1 (5 bases). The CDR3 totals 14 residues. Trimming left V 3 bases short and J 4 bases short, with 10 bases between. From germline, CDR1 is MDHEN and CDR2 SYDVKM. CDR3 sequence reads: CASSFYRQNQPQHF. The CDR3 DNA reads as TGTGCCAGCAGTTTCTATCGACAGAATCAGCCCCAGCATTTT.

This clonotype has at least ten counts. The rearrangement uses TRBV5-1 and TRBJ2-3; 7 nucleotides match TRBD1. V lost 0 bases to trimming and J lost 3 bases; unmatched junction nucleotides: 10. Germline V lookup: CDR1 SGHRS, CDR2 YFSETQ. The CDR3 covers 17 residues. The CDR3 DNA sequence: TGCGCCAGCAGCTTGGGCCGCGACAGGGATAGAACAGATACGCAGTATTTT. Protein product: CASSLGRDRDRTDTQYF.

This clonotype was observed many times. This chain connects TRBV10-2 to TRBJ2-3; no reliable D call. V lost 8 bases, J lost 5 bases, and 23 bases lay in between. The CDR3 length is 16 residues. Germline V gene sequence: CDR1 WSHSY, CDR2 SAAADI. The CDR3 bases are TGCGCCAGCTGGCCCTCCGACCGGATCTGGGGAGATACGCAGTATTTT. Its protein product is CASWPSDRIWGDTQYF.

This clonotype was seen repeatedly, ten times or more. The rearrangement links TRBV29-1 to TRBJ2-5; 7 bases are shared with TRBD1. Trimming took 0 bases from V and 3 from J; bases not matched to a gene: 7. Per the germline V gene, CDR1 is SQVTM and CDR2 is ANQGSEA. The CDR3 sequence is 15 residues long. The DNA for the CDR3 is TGCAGCGTTGAAGATCAGAGGACAGGCAAAGAGACCCAGTACTTC. This gives the protein CSVEDQRTGKETQYF.

This clonotype has a count of ten or more. V gene TRBV2 combines with J gene TRBJ1-6; TRBD1 might be the D (5 bases). The CDR3 has 13 amino acids. CDR1 is SNHLY, CDR2 FYNNEI, per germline. The V end was cut by 7 bases, the J end by 7 bases, with 11 bases between. CDR3 coding DNA: TGTGCCAGCACCGGGGCTCCAAATTCACCCCTCCACTTT. Its protein product is CASTGAPNSPLHF.

This clonotype has more than one count but fewer than ten. CDR3 in DNA: TGTGCCAGCAGAAAGTCCGGGACTAGCGGGAGTATCGGTGAGCAGTTCTTC. Residues: CASRKSGTSGSIGEQFF. This rearrangement joins TRBV6-2 or TRBV6-3 to TRBJ2-1, with TRBD2 matching 14 bases. CDR3 size: 17 residues. CDR1 MNHEY and CDR2 SVGEGT come from the germline V gene. J lost 9 bases, V lost 6 bases, and 13 bases had no gene match.

With respect to this clonotype: A much larger clone lies one base from this, so it may be a read error. The chain carries TRBV10-3 and TRBJ2-7, with D possibly matching TRBD2 (5 bases). The CDR3 consists of 13 residues. V was trimmed by 10 bases and J by 5 bases, leaving 18 bases between them. The V gene's germline CDR1 is ENHRY and CDR2 SYGVKD. The CDR3 region has the DNA TGTGCCAGCAGCACGCCCGGAGGTCACGAGCAGTACTTC. Its translation is CASSTPGGHEQYF.

This clonotype was found many times. The chain has TRBV12-3 or TRBV12-4 and TRBJ2-1, with D perhaps TRBD2 (5 bases). The CDR3 has 15 residues. The ends were cut back, 4 bases at V and 0 bases at J, with 10 bases in the middle. CDR3 residues: CASSWTSSSYNEQFF. The DNA of the CDR3 is TGTGCCAGCAGTTGGACTTCCAGCTCCTACAATGAGCAGTTCTTC.

This clonotype came up many times. The chain couples TRBV6-5 to TRBJ1-6; TRBD1 might be the D (5 bases). The germline CDR1 and CDR2 sequences are MNHEY and SVGAGI. The CDR3 consists of 15 residues. V was pared by 2 bases and J by 6 bases, with 11 bases between. CDR3 in amino acids: CASSYEGWRNSPLHF. Written as DNA, the CDR3 is TGTGCCAGCAGTTACGAGGGGTGGCGTAATTCACCCCTCCACTTT.

About this clonotype itself: This may be a read error, as it is one base from a much larger clone. The V and J genes are TRBV7-2 and TRBJ2-7, with 9 bases matching TRBD1. Germline lookup yields CDR1 SGHTA and CDR2 FQGNSA. This CDR3 contains 16 residues. The J segment lost 0 bases and the V segment lost 2 bases, leaving 5 bases of the junction unmatched. In nucleotides, the CDR3 is TGTGCCAGCAGCTTATGGGGGACAGGGATCTCCTACGAGCAGTACGTC. It is translated as CASSLWGTGISYEQYV.

This clonotype has ten or more counts. The J gene is TRBJ1-1, the V gene TRBV24-1; a possible D gene is TRBD1 (6 bases). This CDR3 has 15 residues. Germline loops: CDR1 KGHDR, CDR2 SFDVKD. Trimming pared 2 bases from V and 5 bases from J, leaving 14 bases between. The CDR3 is CATSDSQGPATEAFF. The CDR3 DNA is TGTGCCACCAGTGATTCTCAGGGGCCCGCAACTGAAGCTTTCTTT.

The chain couples TRBV29-1 to TRBJ2-7, with 7 bases fitting TRBD2. This CDR3 contains 13 residues. V lost 6 bases to trimming and J lost 5 bases; unmatched junction nucleotides: 10. Germline V gene sequence: CDR1 SQVTM, CDR2 ANQGSEA. This CDR3 is CSVGGVRRDEQYF. CDR3 in DNA: TGCAGCGTGGGGGGGGTGCGGCGGGACGAGCAGTACTTC.

In this sample, this clonotype turned up many times. The V and J genes are TRBV2 and TRBJ1-5; TRBD1 aligns across 7 bases. The CDR3 spans 15 residues. CDR1 and CDR2 from the germline V gene are SNHLY and FYNNEI. The junction had 8 bases not matched to a gene; V was cut back by 7 bases and J by 2 bases. The CDR3 is CASTQGVAGNQPQHF. The DNA of the CDR3 is TGTGCCAGCACGCAGGGGGTTGCCGGCAATCAGCCCCAGCATTTT.

The table lists this clonotype with many counts. This sequence joins TRBV7-9 and TRBJ1-1; D possibly corresponds to TRBD1 (5 bases). CDR1 and CDR2 from the germline V gene are SEHNR and FQNEAQ (reference sequence). V was clipped by 6 bases and J by 7 bases, with 12 bases between them. This CDR3 is built from 12 residues. CDR3 amino acids: CASRMGTSEAFF. CDR3 DNA: TGTGCCAGCAGAATGGGGACGAGTGAAGCTTTCTTT.

This clonotype was counted at least ten times. The chain carries TRBV7-8 and TRBJ1-4, with 8 bases that match TRBD1. CDR1 and CDR2 from the germline V gene are SGHVS and FQNEAQ. V trimming: 4 bases; J trimming: 8 bases; junction bases outside the gene matches: 9. CDR3 size: 15 residues. The CDR3 protein is CASSSRTGLGEKLFF. In DNA form, the CDR3 reads TGTGCCAGCAGCTCGAGGACAGGGTTGGGCGAAAAACTGTTTTTT.

The chain is built from TRBV7-2 and TRBJ2-5; 8 bases agree with TRBD2. Per germline, CDR1 SGHTA and CDR2 FQGNSA. The V gene end was trimmed by 5 bases and the J gene end by 1 base; junction bases not matched to a gene: 15. The CDR3 runs to 18 residues. As DNA, the CDR3 is TGTGCCAGCAGCGCGACCCGTGCGGGAGGAGCAATCCAAGAGACCCAGTACTTC. The encoded protein is CASSATRAGGAIQETQYF. The full variable domain, completed using reference TRBV7-2 and TRBJ2-5, is GAGVSQSPSNKVTEKGKDVELRCDPISGHTALYWYRQSLGQGLEFLIYFQGNSAPDKSGLPSDRFSAERTGGSVSTLTIQRTQQEDSAVYLCASSATRAGGAIQETQYFGPGTRLLVL.

This clonotype has more than one count but fewer than ten. The chain carries TRBV5-4 and TRBJ2-3; possibly TRBD2 for D (6 bases). The CDR3 has 15 residues. The germline V and J ends were trimmed by 5 bases and 0 bases, with 13 bases remaining between them. The germline CDR1 and CDR2 sequences are SGHNT and YYREEE (reference sequence). The CDR3 bases are TGTGCCAGCAGACGGGCGGGACTCAGCACAGATACGCAGTATTTT. Protein sequence: CASRRAGLSTDTQYF.

This clonotype was counted between two and nine times. The chain uses TRBV19 and TRBJ1-3, with D tentatively TRBD1 (5 bases). The CDR3 length is 15 residues. Germline V gives CDR1 LNHDA, CDR2 SQIVND (reference sequence). Trimming took 10 bases from V and 0 from J, leaving 16 bases between them. CDR3 sequence reads: CATSDGGSSGNTIYF. The CDR3 DNA reads TGTGCCACCTCCGACGGGGGGTCCTCTGGAAACACCATATATTTT.

This clonotype was detected many times. V and J are TRBV20-1 and TRBJ2-5; D is ambiguous. The V gene lost 6 bases and the J gene lost 3 bases, with 11 bases spanning the gap. The CDR3 has 12 residues. The V gene's germline CDR1 is DFQATT and CDR2 SNEGSKA (reference sequence). The chain's CDR3 is CSAWTWEETQYF. CDR3 coding DNA: TGCAGTGCATGGACCTGGGAAGAGACCCAGTACTTC.

This clonotype came up many times. The chain links TRBV3-1 to TRBJ2-7; a possible D gene is TRBD1 (6 bases). Germline lookup yields CDR1 LGHDT and CDR2 YNNKEL (reference sequence). V dropped 0 bases and J dropped 1 base, with 13 bases sitting between them. The CDR3 runs to 16 residues. The CDR3 sequence is CASSQEGRGSSYEQYF. The CDR3 nucleotides are TGTGCCAGCAGCCAAGAGGGCAGGGGCTCATCCTACGAGCAGTACTTC.

This chain uses TRBV5-8 with TRBJ2-7, with D possibly being TRBD1 (6 bases). Germline V CDR1 and CDR2: SGHTS, YDEGEE. The V and J ends lost 4 bases and 3 bases respectively, with 14 bases between them. CDR3 length equals 14 residues. The CDR3 spells CASSTRTAVYEQYF. The CDR3 region has the DNA TGTGCCAGCAGCACCAGGACAGCCGTCTACGAGCAGTACTTC.

Many counts were recorded for this clonotype. V is TRBV4-1 and J is TRBJ2-1; D uncertain. This CDR3 spans 14 amino acids. The germline V gene has CDR1 MGHRA and CDR2 YSYEKL. V was clipped by 0 bases and J by 7 bases, with 10 bases between them. In DNA, the CDR3 is TGCGCCAGCAGCCAAGATCCAGGTCTTAATGAGCAGTTCTTC. Amino acids: CASSQDPGLNEQFF.

This clonotype appeared a few times. This chain uses TRBV30 with TRBJ2-1; 9 bases line up with TRBD1. V lost 4 bases, J lost 7 bases, and 11 bases stayed unmatched. Per the germline V gene, CDR1 is GTSNPN and CDR2 is SVGIG (reference sequence). The CDR3 covers 15 residues. As DNA, the CDR3 is TGTGCCTGGATTGTTCGGGGACAGGGCGGGAATGAGCAGTTCTTC. Protein sequence: CAWIVRGQGGNEQFF.

This clonotype was seen at least ten times. The genes are TRBV10-2 and TRBJ2-1; 9 bases are shared with TRBD2. The germline V gene has CDR1 WSHSY and CDR2 SAAADI. The CDR3 extends over 16 amino acids. J lost 2 bases, V lost 3 bases, and 5 bases had no gene match. Written as DNA, the CDR3 is TGCGCCAGCAGTGACAGCCTAGCGGGAACCTACAATGAGCAGTTCTTC. This encodes CASSDSLAGTYNEQFF.

To note about this clonotype: Just one base apart from a much larger clone, this may be a read error. This chain links TRBV24-1 with TRBJ2-4; 7 nucleotides align to TRBD1. The CDR3 contains 14 residues. The V gene's germline CDR1 is KGHDR and CDR2 SFDVKD. J lost 13 bases, V lost 5 bases, and 13 bases had no gene match. The CDR3 nucleotides are TGTGCCACCAGTGGAGGGGGCAGATACAATGAGCAGTACTTC. The encoded protein is CATSGGGRYNEQYF.